The rows below give T cell receptor beta chains drawn from one sample of a study of blood T cell repertoires in COVID-19. Data came from immunoSEQ multiplex PCR; TCRdb stores just in-frame clones and leaves some out. The repertoire includes roughly 150,000 clones, 84% of them detected once, and 9.8% sits in the top ten. The sequencing sample was made of peripheral blood. These TCRs come from a woman aged 50 to 65 with acute or convalescent COVID-19. CDR3s leave out the opening cysteine and the closing phenylalanine or tryptophan. A D gene is named only where the DNA matches it firmly. Some rows mark clone size as missing; the rest say once, few, many or name a class of expanded clone.

NA,TRBJ1-3,NA,TRBV4-3,15,ASSQDLRQLTGNTIY
NA,TRBJ1-1,NA,TRBV10-3,12,AIKRGGADTEAF
NA,TRBJ2-3,TRBD2,TRBV7-2,17,ASSKYLTLAGPSTDTQY
once,TRBJ2-1,NA,TRBV19,14,ASSPEARPSYNEQF
once,TRBJ1-3,NA,TRBV10-2,13,ASSGQGFSGNTIY
NA,TRBJ1-5,TRBD1,TRBV4-2,13,ASGGGQDSNQPQH
NA,TRBJ2-5,NA,TRBV5-5,13,ASSLASGAQETQY
NA,TRBJ1-4,NA,TRBV6-2/TRBV6-3,13,ASSSRFGTLEKLF
NA,TRBJ2-7,NA,TRBV27,15,ASSFYRDLQRRDEQY
once,TRBJ2-3,TRBD2,TRBV3-1/TRBV3-2,13,ASSQAASGTDTQY
NA,TRBJ1-2,NA,TRBV28,10,ASSLSGGGYT
few,TRBJ1-5,NA,TRBV18,11,ASSPAVRGPQH
NA,TRBJ2-7,TRBD1,TRBV6-2/TRBV6-3,13,ASSYWGQSSYEQY
NA,TRBJ2-7,TRBD1,TRBV2,12,ASSMTGDPYEQY
NA,TRBJ2-1,TRBD2,TRBV4-2,12,ASKQRGKYNEQF
NA,TRBJ2-5,TRBD1,TRBV27,15,ASSFRGRAGEQETQY
few,TRBJ1-2,NA,TRBV12-3/TRBV12-4,11,ASSPDSNYGYT
NA,TRBJ1-1,TRBD1,TRBV28,13,ASSTGTGVNTEAF
NA,TRBJ1-5,NA,TRBV18,12,ASSPPTGLGPQH
NA,TRBJ2-7,NA,TRBV11-1,11,ASSLGQNYEQY
NA,TRBJ2-5,NA,TRBV9,16,ASSVVVGRPKEKETQY
NA,TRBJ2-3,TRBD2,TRBV5-1,15,ASSLSSGTSATDTQY
few,TRBJ1-6,NA,TRBV5-6,14,ASSLRFAGVNSPLH
NA,TRBJ1-2,NA,TRBV27,12,ASSLFRGDYGYT
NA,TRBJ2-3,TRBD2,TRBV14,15,ASSLHRTSGSTDTQY
once,TRBJ1-2,TRBD1,TRBV5-4,14,ASSPRTGPPNYGYT
NA,TRBJ1-6,TRBD1,TRBV7-2,14,ASRDGTGGYNSPLH
NA,TRBJ1-1,NA,TRBV11-1,13,ASSLTDRLNTEAF
NA,TRBJ2-3,NA,TRBV6-4,15,ASSDSRLAPSTDTQY
NA,TRBJ1-1,NA,TRBV7-9,12,ASSFAVPNTEAF
NA,TRBJ2-7,TRBD2,TRBV15,15,ATSRTPRWGGSYEQY
NA,TRBJ2-2,TRBD2,TRBV5-1,14,ASSPVVAGVSGELF
NA,TRBJ2-3,NA,TRBV7-2,12,ASSLASIPDTQY
NA,TRBJ1-2,NA,TRBV28,13,ASSLAQQVNYGYT
few,TRBJ1-1,NA,TRBV25-1,12,ASSETGAYTEAF
NA,TRBJ1-5,TRBD1,TRBV19,13,ASSAGQGIYQPQH
NA,TRBJ1-4,NA,TRBV18,11,ASSPPSNEKLF